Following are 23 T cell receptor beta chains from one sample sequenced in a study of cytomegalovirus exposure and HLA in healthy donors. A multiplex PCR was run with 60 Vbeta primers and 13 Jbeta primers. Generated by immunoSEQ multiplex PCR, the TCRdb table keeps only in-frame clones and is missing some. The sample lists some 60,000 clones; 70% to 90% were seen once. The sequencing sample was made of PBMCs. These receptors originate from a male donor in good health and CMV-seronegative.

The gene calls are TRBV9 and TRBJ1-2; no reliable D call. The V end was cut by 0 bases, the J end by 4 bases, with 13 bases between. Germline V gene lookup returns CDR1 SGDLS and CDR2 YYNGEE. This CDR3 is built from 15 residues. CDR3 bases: TGTGCCAGCAGCGTAGACTCCCCTGGGCTCTATGGCTACACCTTC. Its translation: CASSVDSPGLYGYTF.

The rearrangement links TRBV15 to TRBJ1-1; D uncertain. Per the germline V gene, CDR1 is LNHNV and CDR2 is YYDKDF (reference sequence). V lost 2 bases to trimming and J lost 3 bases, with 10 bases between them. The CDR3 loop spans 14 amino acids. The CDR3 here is CATSRQTRDTEAFF. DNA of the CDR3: TGTGCCACCAGCAGACAGACGCGGGACACTGAAGCTTTCTTT.

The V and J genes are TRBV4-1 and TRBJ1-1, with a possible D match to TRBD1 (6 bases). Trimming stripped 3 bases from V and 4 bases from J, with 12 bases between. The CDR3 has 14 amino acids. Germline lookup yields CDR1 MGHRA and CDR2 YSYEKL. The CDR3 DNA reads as TGCGCCAGCAGCCAGAACAGGGTAGGCACTGAAGCTTTCTTT. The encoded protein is CASSQNRVGTEAFF.

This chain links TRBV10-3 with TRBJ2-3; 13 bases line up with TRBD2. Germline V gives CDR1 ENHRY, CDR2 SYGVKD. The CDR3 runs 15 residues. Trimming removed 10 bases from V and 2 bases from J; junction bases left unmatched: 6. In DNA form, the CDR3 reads TGTGCCACCGGGACTAGCGGGGAATACACAGATACGCAGTATTTT. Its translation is CATGTSGEYTDTQYF.

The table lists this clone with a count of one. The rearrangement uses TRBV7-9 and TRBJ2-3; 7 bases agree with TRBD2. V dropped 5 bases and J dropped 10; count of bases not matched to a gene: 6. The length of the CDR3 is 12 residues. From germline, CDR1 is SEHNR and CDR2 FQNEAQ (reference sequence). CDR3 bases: TGTGCCAGCAGCCTCGGACTAGAATCGCAGTATTTT. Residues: CASSLGLESQYF.

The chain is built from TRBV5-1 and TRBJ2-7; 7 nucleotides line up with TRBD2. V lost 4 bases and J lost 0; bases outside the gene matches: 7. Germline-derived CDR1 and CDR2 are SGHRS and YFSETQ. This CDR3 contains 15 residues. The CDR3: CASSLGLTTSYEQYF. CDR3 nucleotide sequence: TGCGCCAGCAGCCTGGGACTAACCACCTCCTACGAGCAGTACTTC.

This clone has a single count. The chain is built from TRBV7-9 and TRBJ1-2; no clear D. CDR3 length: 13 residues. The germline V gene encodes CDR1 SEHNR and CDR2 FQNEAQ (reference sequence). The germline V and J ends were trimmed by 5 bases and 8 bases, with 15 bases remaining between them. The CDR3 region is CASSLDPAEGYTF. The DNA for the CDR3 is TGTGCCAGCAGCCTTGACCCCGCGGAGGGCTACACCTTC.

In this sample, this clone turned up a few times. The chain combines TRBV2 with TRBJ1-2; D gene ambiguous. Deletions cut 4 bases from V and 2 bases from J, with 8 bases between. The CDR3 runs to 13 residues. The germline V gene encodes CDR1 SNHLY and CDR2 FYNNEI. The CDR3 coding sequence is TGTGCCAGCAGTGTGGCGGGAAACTATGGCTACACCTTC. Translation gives CASSVAGNYGYTF.

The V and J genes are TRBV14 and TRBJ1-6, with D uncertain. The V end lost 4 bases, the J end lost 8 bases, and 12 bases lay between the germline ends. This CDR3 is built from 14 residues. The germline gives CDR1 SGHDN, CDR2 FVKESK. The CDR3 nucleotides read TGTGCCAGCAGCCGAGGCAGCCACCATTCACCCCTCCACTTT. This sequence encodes CASSRGSHHSPLHF.

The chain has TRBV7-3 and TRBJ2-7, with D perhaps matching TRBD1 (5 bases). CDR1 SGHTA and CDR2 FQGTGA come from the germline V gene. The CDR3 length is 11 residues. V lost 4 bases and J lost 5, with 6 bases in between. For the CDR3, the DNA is TGTGCCAGCAGCTCAGGGAACGAGCAGTACTTC. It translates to CASSSGNEQYF.

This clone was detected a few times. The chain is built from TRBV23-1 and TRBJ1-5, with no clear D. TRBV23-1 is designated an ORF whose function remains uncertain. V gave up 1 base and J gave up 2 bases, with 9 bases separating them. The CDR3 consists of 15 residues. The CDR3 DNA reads TGCGCCAGCAGTCAATGTGGAGGAGGCAATCAGCCCCAGCATTTT. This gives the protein CASSQCGGGNQPQHF.

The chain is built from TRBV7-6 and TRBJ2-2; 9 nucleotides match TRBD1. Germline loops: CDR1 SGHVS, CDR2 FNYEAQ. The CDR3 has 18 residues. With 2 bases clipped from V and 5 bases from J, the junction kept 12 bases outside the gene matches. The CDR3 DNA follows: TGTGCCAGCAGCTTAAGGGACAGGGCCCGCGTTGGGACCGGGGAGCTGTTTTTT. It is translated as CASSLRDRARVGTGELFF.

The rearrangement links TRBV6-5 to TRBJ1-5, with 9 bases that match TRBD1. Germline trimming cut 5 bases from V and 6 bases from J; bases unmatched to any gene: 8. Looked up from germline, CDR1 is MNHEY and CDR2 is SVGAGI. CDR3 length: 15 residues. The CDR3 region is CASSAPGQGGQPQHF. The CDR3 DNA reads TGTGCCAGCAGTGCCCCGGGACAGGGTGGTCAGCCCCAGCATTTT.

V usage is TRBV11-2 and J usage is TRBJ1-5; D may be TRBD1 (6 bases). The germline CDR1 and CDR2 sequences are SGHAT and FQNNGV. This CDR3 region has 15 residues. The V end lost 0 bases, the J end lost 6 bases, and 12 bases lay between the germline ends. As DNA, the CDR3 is TGTGCCAGCAGCTTAGATAGGACAGCTACTCAGCCCCAGCATTTT. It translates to CASSLDRTATQPQHF.

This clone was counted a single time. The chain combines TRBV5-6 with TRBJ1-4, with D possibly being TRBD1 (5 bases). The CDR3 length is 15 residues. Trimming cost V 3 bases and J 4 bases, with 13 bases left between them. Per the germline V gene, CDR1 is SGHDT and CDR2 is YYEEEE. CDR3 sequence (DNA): TGTGCCAGCAGCTGGGGGGGTTTCCGTAATGAAAAACTGTTTTTT. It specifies CASSWGGFRNEKLFF.

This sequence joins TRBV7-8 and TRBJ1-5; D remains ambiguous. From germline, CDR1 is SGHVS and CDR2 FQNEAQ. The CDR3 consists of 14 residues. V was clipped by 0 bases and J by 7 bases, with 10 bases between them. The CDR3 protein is CASSLASGEQPQHF. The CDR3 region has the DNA TGTGCCAGCAGCTTAGCGTCCGGGGAGCAGCCCCAGCATTTT.

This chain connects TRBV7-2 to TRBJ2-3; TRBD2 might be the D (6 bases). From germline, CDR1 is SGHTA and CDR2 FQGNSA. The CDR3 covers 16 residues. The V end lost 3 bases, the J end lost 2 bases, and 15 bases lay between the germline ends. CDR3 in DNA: TGTGCCAGCAGCTTGGAGGGCCGGATTTTCACAGATACGCAGTATTTT. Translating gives CASSLEGRIFTDTQYF.

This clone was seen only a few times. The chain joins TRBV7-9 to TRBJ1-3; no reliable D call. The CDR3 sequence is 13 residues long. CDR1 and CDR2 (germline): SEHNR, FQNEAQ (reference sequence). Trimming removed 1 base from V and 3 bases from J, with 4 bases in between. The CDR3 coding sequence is TGTGCCAGCAGCTTAGTCAGTGGAAACACCATATATTTT. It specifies CASSLVSGNTIYF.

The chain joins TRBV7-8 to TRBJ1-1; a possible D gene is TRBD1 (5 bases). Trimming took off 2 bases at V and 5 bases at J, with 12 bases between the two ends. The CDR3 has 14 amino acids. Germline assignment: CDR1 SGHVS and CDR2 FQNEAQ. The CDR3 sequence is CASSLQGEGTEAFF. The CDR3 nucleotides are TGTGCCAGCAGCTTACAAGGGGAAGGGACTGAAGCTTTCTTT.

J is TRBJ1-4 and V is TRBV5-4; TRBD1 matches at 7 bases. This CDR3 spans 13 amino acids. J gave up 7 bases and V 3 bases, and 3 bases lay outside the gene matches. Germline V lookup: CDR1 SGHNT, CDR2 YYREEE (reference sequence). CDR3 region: CASSSQGGEKLFF. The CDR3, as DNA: TGTGCCAGCAGCTCTCAGGGGGGTGAAAAACTGTTTTTT.

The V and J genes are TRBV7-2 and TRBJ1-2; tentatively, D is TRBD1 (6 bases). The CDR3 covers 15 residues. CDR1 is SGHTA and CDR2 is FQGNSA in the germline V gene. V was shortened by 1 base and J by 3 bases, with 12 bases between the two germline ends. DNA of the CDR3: TGTGCCAGCAGCTTAGTTACCGGACAGCACTATGGCTACACCTTC. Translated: CASSLVTGQHYGYTF.

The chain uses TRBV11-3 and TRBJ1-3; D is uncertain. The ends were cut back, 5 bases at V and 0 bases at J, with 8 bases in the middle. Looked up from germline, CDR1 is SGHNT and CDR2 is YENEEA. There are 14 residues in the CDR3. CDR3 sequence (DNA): TGTGCCAGCAGCGGGAGTACCTCTGGAAACACCATATATTTT. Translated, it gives CASSGSTSGNTIYF.

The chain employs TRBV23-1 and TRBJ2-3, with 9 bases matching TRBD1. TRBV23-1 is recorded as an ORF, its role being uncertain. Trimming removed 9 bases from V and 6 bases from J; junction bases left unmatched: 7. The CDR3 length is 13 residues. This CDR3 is CASPDRGTDTQYF. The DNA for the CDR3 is TGCGCCAGTCCGGACAGGGGTACCGATACGCAGTATTTT.